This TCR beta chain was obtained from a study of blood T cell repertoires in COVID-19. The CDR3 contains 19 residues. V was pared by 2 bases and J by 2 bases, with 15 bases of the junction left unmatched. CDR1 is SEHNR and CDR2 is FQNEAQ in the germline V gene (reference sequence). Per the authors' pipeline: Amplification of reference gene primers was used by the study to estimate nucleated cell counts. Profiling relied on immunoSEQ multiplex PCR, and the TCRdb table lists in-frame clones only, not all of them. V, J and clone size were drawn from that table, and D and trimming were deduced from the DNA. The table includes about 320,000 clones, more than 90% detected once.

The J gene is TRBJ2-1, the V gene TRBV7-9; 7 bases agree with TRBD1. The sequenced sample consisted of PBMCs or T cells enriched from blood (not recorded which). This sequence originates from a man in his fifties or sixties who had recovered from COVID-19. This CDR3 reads CASSLSTTAGTVPYNEQFF. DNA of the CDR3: TGTGCCAGCAGCTTATCCACGACTGCCGGGACAGTACCCTACAATGAGCAGTTCTTC.